This T cell receptor beta chain emerged from a study of T-cell reconstitution after alpha-beta-depleted transplantation in children (dated by TCRdb to the mid-2010s). A note on the overall study: The study quantitatively tracked T-cell immune reconstitution after TCRalphabeta/CD19-depleted allogeneic hematopoietic cell transplantation in children using TCR repertoire profiling.

The label giving this sample's treatment or condition can be read as: allogeneic hematopoietic cell transplantation with graft depleted of TCRalphabeta T cells and CD19 B cells. The children who served as transplant recipients had been given grafts of TCRalphabeta/CD19-depleted allogeneic hematopoietic cells. This clonotype has ten or more counts. Its antigen target is currently unknown. No base-level quality is on record; no much larger clone is a single base apart. Libraries were made using PCR. Sequencing relied on an Illumina HiSeq 2500. Molecular barcoding was employed in the preparation of TCR libraries, with unique molecular identifiers being used to normalize TCRbeta repertoire quantification. Starting from the raw public reads, TCRdb applied fastp trimming at Q25, assembled clones with MiXCR and retained in-frame beta chains. Each entry merges the rows of one CDR3 protein and shows their most common DNA and genes. Recorded for this sample are approximately 800,000 distinct CDR3 sequences; around 17% of them occurred a single time. The ten top clones hold around 4.5% of the sample.

The paper's findings and limits, for the study overall: Apparently early alphabetaT-cell count recovery about two months after transplant reportedly relied on only several hundred rapidly expanded clones derived from non-depleted graft cells. In some patients, the high TCRbeta diversity seen at day 60 was put down to recipient T cells and intrathymic progenitors that had survived conditioning. Over subsequent months, a decline in hyperexpanded clone frequencies was noted, and after one year, T-cell counts and TCRbeta diversity were mostly ascribed to newly produced T cells.

The receptor was derived from a male patient under 18 who had a stem cell transplant for acute lymphoblastic leukemia, so the T cells may come from the graft donor. This specimen was PBMCs, mostly from graft donor cells, taken 360 days after TCRalphabeta/CD19-depleted stem cell transplant.

CDR3 reads: CASSLGQEWAQYF. The DNA reads as follows: TGCGCCAGCAGCTTAGGGCAGGAATGGGCCCAGTACTTC. The chain couples TRBV5-1 to TRBJ2-5; confidence is insufficient to name the D gene. From the cysteine up to the phenylalanine, the CDR3 has a length of 13 residues. Left in the record is the CDR3 DNA by itself, 39 bases read in frame from the first base. V drops 2 bases and J drops 9 bases, leaving 14 bases in between. The germline V gene supplies CDR1 SGHRS and CDR2 YFSETQ.